A selection of T cell receptor beta chains follows, all from one sample in a study of blood T cell repertoires in COVID-19. Libraries were prepared by immunoSEQ multiplex PCR; TCRdb keeps only in-frame clonotypes and omits some of them. The data hold some 110,000 clones, with around nine tenths observed a single time. Sequenced: peripheral blood. The receptors shown here come from a human donor with active COVID-19. The donor label of this sample is uncertain. Each CDR3 is given with its conserved first and last residue. A D gene is named only where the DNA matches it firmly. The size entry is marked missing in some rows and otherwise reads once, few, many or a size class.

j_call | v_call | d_call | clone_size | cdr3_nt | cdr3_aa
TRBJ2-1 | TRBV5-6 | - | - | TGTGCCAGCAGCTTCTTTCCGGGAGCCTACAATGAGCAGTTCTTC | CASSFFPGAYNEQFF
TRBJ2-7 | TRBV6-4 | - | - | TGTGCCAGCAAGGACAGTTCCTACGAGCAGTACTTC | CASKDSSYEQYF
TRBJ2-7 | TRBV7-8 | TRBD2 | - | TGTGCCAGCAGCTTGCCTCCCGGGACTAATGATTACGAGCAGTACTTC | CASSLPPGTNDYEQYF
TRBJ1-2 | TRBV6-2/TRBV6-3 | TRBD1 | - | TGTGCCAGCAGTTCAGAGACAGGGCACGGCTACACCTTC | CASSSETGHGYTF
TRBJ1-1 | TRBV6-5 | TRBD1 | - | TGTGCCAGCAGCCTCGGACAGGGGACTGAAGCTTTCTTT | CASSLGQGTEAFF
TRBJ2-3 | TRBV27 | TRBD2 | - | TGTGCCAGCAGGATAAGGACTAGCGGGGGCACAGATACGCAGTATTTT | CASRIRTSGGTDTQYF
TRBJ2-3 | TRBV7-3 | TRBD2 | - | TGTGCCAGCAGTCCGACTAGCGGCACAGATACGCAGTATTTT | CASSPTSGTDTQYF
TRBJ1-1 | TRBV7-6 | - | - | TGTGCCAGCAGCCCGGAGGGGGGAGGGATCACTGAAGCTTTCTTT | CASSPEGGGITEAFF
TRBJ2-7 | TRBV7-8 | TRBD1 | - | TGTGCCAGCAGCTTACCTACAGGGGGATCCTACGAGCAGTACTTC | CASSLPTGGSYEQYF
TRBJ1-5 | TRBV9 | TRBD1 | - | TGTGCCAGCACACTTAGGGGACAGGGGGTATTTGGCAATCAGCCCCAGCATTTT | CASTLRGQGVFGNQPQHF
TRBJ1-6 | TRBV9 | - | - | TGTGCCAGCAGCGTGACAGTCGGGAATTCACCCCTCCACTTT | CASSVTVGNSPLHF
TRBJ2-3 | TRBV5-4 | TRBD2 | - | TGTGCCAGCAGCCTTGGACTAGCGACAGATACGCAGTATTTT | CASSLGLATDTQYF
TRBJ2-3 | TRBV2 | - | - | TGTGCCAGCAGTGTAGGACACACAGATACGCAGTATTTT | CASSVGHTDTQYF
TRBJ2-3 | TRBV19 | - | - | TGTGCCAGTAGTATTGGCAGTTACCCAGATACGCAGTATTTT | CASSIGSYPDTQYF
TRBJ2-5 | TRBV27 | TRBD1 | - | TGTGCCAGCAGTTTATACACCCGGGACAGGGGGCAAGAGACCCAGTACTTC | CASSLYTRDRGQETQYF
TRBJ2-5 | TRBV7-3 | - | once | TGTGCCAGCAGCCCGGGTGGGGGCGGGGGAGAGCAAGAGACCCAGTACTTC | CASSPGGGGGEQETQYF
TRBJ1-2 | TRBV5-5 | - | - | TGTGCCAGCAGCTTGTGGTCGACAGCTAACTATGGCTACACCTTC | CASSLWSTANYGYTF